These 21 T cell receptor beta chains came from one sample sequenced in a study of control samples from healthy donors and cancer patients. Sequencing used immunoSEQ multiplex PCR; TCRdb keeps in-frame clones, though not all of them. Of tens of thousands of clones in the sample, about 88% were seen once. Sequencing used blood. These receptors all come from a woman aged 45-65 years in good health.

This sequence joins TRBV11-3 and TRBJ1-1; tentative D call: TRBD1 (6 bases). CDR3 length: 14 residues. Germline loops: CDR1 SGHNT, CDR2 YENEEA. V dropped 5 bases and J dropped 4 bases, with 14 bases sitting between them. CDR3 region: CASSPWGGVTEAFF. The CDR3 DNA sequence: TGTGCCAGCAGCCCATGGGGGGGCGTCACTGAAGCTTTCTTT.

This chain uses TRBV7-3 with TRBJ2-1; possibly TRBD1 for D (6 bases). Germline CDR1 SGHTA, CDR2 FQGTGA. The CDR3 spans 18 residues. The ends were cut back, 0 bases at V and 5 bases at J, with 20 bases in the middle. The CDR3 nucleotides are TGTGCCAGCAGCTTAACTCCTTGGGCCGGGACAACTCACAATGAGCAGTTCTTC. Amino acid sequence: CASSLTPWAGTTHNEQFF.

V gene TRBV7-3 combines with J gene TRBJ2-2; D call uncertain. V was trimmed by 4 bases and J by 4 bases, leaving 4 bases between them. CDR1 is SGHTA, CDR2 FQGTGA, per germline. The CDR3 extends over 12 amino acids. CDR3 in amino acids: CASSSGTGELFF. The CDR3 region has the DNA TGTGCCAGCAGCTCTGGCACCGGGGAGCTGTTTTTT.

The J gene is TRBJ2-7, the V gene TRBV28; the match to TRBD2 covers 10 bases. With V trimmed by 7 bases and J by 6 bases, 15 bases remained unmatched. Germline assignment: CDR1 MDHEN and CDR2 SYDVKM. The CDR3 length is 16 residues. CDR3: CASTPGGSGRLSEQYF. The CDR3 DNA follows: TGTGCCAGCACCCCAGGGGGTAGCGGGAGGTTAAGCGAGCAGTACTTC.

This clone was picked up one time. The chain employs TRBV12-5 and TRBJ2-3; 11 nucleotides agree with TRBD2. The junction had 7 bases not matched to a gene; V was cut back by 6 bases and J by 2 bases. Per germline, CDR1 LGHNT and CDR2 FRNRAP. The CDR3 sequence is 16 residues long. CDR3 DNA: TGTGCTAGTGGCCCTGGACTAGCGGGTATCACAGATACGCAGTATTTT. Amino acid sequence: CASGPGLAGITDTQYF.

The chain has TRBV6-2 or TRBV6-3 and TRBJ2-7; the D gene is possibly TRBD2 (6 bases). The CDR3 loop spans 12 amino acids. V lost 5 bases to trimming and J lost 3 bases, with 8 bases between them. CDR1 MNHEY and CDR2 SVGEGT come from the germline V gene. The CDR3 sequence is CASSGGVYEQYF. Written as DNA, the CDR3 is TGTGCCAGCAGTGGCGGGGTCTACGAGCAGTACTTC.

This rearrangement joins TRBV7-3 to TRBJ1-2; tentatively, D is TRBD1 (5 bases). This CDR3 has 13 residues. Per germline, CDR1 SGHTA and CDR2 FQGTGA. V gave up 5 bases and J gave up 2 bases, with 9 bases separating them. The CDR3 region is CASSKDSNYGYTF. For the CDR3, the DNA is TGTGCCAGCAGCAAAGACAGCAACTATGGCTACACCTTC.

This clone was detected only once. The V and J genes are TRBV3-1 (or the pseudogene TRBV3-2) and TRBJ1-2, with 7 bases that match TRBD1. J gave up 4 bases and V 1 base, and 9 bases lay outside the gene matches. CDR1 LGHDT and CDR2 YNNKEL come from the germline V gene (reference sequence). CDR3 length equals 16 residues. The CDR3 here is CASSQGATGVGYGYTF. CDR3 nucleotide sequence: TGTGCCAGCAGCCAAGGTGCCACAGGGGTCGGCTATGGCTACACCTTC.

J is TRBJ2-1 and V is TRBV12-3 or TRBV12-4; no clear D gene. With 3 bases removed from V and 3 bases from J, the gap between germline ends came to 0 bases. CDR3 size: 11 residues. The CDR3 DNA reads as TGTGCCAGCAGTTTCTACAATGAGCAGTTCTTC. The encoded protein is CASSFYNEQFF.

V usage is TRBV2 and J usage is TRBJ1-5; 7 bases align to TRBD1. The germline V gene encodes CDR1 SNHLY and CDR2 FYNNEI. CDR3 length: 16 residues. After removal of 5 bases from V and 4 bases from J, the junction contained 11 bases not matched to a gene. In DNA, the CDR3 is TGTGCCAGCAGTTTCCTTACAGGGGTGGGGAATCAGCCCCAGCATTTT. Amino acid sequence: CASSFLTGVGNQPQHF.

CDR3 amino acids: CASFSGTLETQYF. DNA of the CDR3: TGTGCCAGCTTCTCTGGTACCCTGGAGACCCAGTACTTC. J is TRBJ2-5 and V is TRBV2; D unclear. CDR1 is SNHLY, CDR2 FYNNEI, per germline. CDR3 length: 13 amino acids. The germline V and J ends were trimmed by 8 bases and 5 bases, with 15 bases remaining between them.

The chain recombines TRBV3-1 (or the pseudogene TRBV3-2) with TRBJ2-5, with 11 bases identical to TRBD1. V trimming: 4 bases; J trimming: 4 bases; junction bases outside the gene matches: 2. This CDR3 spans 14 amino acids. Germline CDR1 is LGHDT and CDR2 is YNNKEL (reference sequence). The CDR3 DNA reads TGTGCCAGCAGCCCGGGGACAGGGGGAGAGACCCAGTACTTC. Its translation is CASSPGTGGETQYF.

The chain joins TRBV4-1 to TRBJ2-3; D is ambiguous. Trimming cost V 2 bases and J 6 bases, with 18 bases left between them. This CDR3 comprises 16 residues. Germline loops: CDR1 MGHRA, CDR2 YSYEKL. The CDR3 protein is CASSQYSGTNHDTQYF. CDR3 in DNA: TGCGCCAGCAGCCAATATTCAGGAACGAACCACGATACGCAGTATTTT.

This clone came up a few times. The chain uses TRBV7-3 and TRBJ2-1; weak D call: TRBD2 (6 bases). The germline V gene encodes CDR1 SGHTA and CDR2 FQGTGA. V lost 1 base and J lost 9, with 10 bases in between. This CDR3 is 13 amino acids long. CDR3 DNA: TGTGCCAGCAGCTTAATGCGGGGAATTGAGCAGTTCTTC. Its protein is CASSLMRGIEQFF.

This clone has a single count. J is TRBJ1-3 and V is TRBV9; possibly TRBD1 for D (6 bases). V dropped 0 bases and J dropped 7 bases, with 8 bases sitting between them. Per germline, CDR1 SGDLS and CDR2 YYNGEE. The CDR3 is made up of 13 amino acids. CDR3 DNA sequence: TGTGCCAGCAGCGTAGACCAGGGGAACACCATATATTTT. It specifies CASSVDQGNTIYF.

The rearrangement joins TRBV7-9 to TRBJ1-5; no firm D call. The CDR3 is made up of 13 amino acids. Germline assignment: CDR1 SEHNR and CDR2 FQNEAQ (reference sequence). The V end lost 1 base, the J end lost 5 bases, and 6 bases lay between the germline ends. The DNA for the CDR3 is TGTGCCAGCAGCTTAGGAACTTATCAGCCCCAGCATTTT. Residues: CASSLGTYQPQHF.

V and J are TRBV6-5 and TRBJ1-6, with D unresolved. V shed 8 bases and J shed 10 bases, with 12 bases lying between them. CDR1 and CDR2 from the germline V gene are MNHEY and SVGAGI. The CDR3 has 12 residues. CDR3 nucleotide sequence: TGTGCCAGCCGGGATGGTAGGTCACCCCTCCACTTT. Its translation: CASRDGRSPLHF.

The chain combines TRBV7-2 with TRBJ2-5; D gene ambiguous. The CDR3 consists of 15 residues. V was pared by 4 bases and J by 5 bases, with 17 bases between. Germline CDR1 is SGHTA and CDR2 is FQGNSA. For the CDR3, the DNA is TGTGCCAGCAGCTCTGAGTCCGCAGCCCGTGAGACCCAGTACTTC. As protein: CASSSESAARETQYF.

The chain employs TRBV28 and TRBJ2-5; D perhaps matches TRBD1 (5 bases). Looked up from germline, CDR1 is MDHEN and CDR2 is SYDVKM. This CDR3 comprises 18 residues. Trimming took off 1 base at V and 5 bases at J, with 23 bases between the two ends. The CDR3 sequence is CASSLSRFGLTSGETQYF. In DNA, the CDR3 is TGTGCCAGCAGTTTATCCCGGTTTGGGTTGACTTCAGGGGAGACCCAGTACTTC.

This clone was found a few times. V usage is TRBV5-1 and J usage is TRBJ2-7; 7 positions match TRBD1. Trimming took 0 bases from V and 6 from J; bases not matched to a gene: 6. Germline V CDR1 and CDR2: SGHRS, YFSETQ. The CDR3 spans 14 residues. In DNA, the CDR3 is TGCGCCAGCAGCTTGGACAGGGGATCGGGCGAGCAGTACTTC. Translating gives CASSLDRGSGEQYF.

This clone appeared a single time. The chain joins TRBV19 to TRBJ1-5, with D tentatively TRBD1 (5 bases). V was cut by 5 bases and J by 6 bases, with 17 bases left in between. This CDR3 region has 15 residues. Germline CDR1 reads LNHDA; CDR2 reads SQIVND (reference sequence). Here the CDR3 DNA reads TGTGCCAGTAGTCCCGTCGTCGGGGGGGGTCAGCCCCAGCATTTT. It is translated as CASSPVVGGGQPQHF.